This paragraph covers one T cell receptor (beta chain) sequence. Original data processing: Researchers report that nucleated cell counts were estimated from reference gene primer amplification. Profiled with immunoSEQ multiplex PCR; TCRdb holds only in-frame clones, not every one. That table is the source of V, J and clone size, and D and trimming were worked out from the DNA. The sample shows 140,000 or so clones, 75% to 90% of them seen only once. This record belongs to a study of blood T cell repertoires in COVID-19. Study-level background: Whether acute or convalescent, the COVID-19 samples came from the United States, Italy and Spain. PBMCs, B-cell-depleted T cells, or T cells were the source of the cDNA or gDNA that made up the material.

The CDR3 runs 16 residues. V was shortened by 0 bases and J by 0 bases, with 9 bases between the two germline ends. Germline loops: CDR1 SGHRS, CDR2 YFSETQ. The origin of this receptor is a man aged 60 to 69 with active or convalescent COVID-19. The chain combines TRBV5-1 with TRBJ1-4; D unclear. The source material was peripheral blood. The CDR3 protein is CASSLAGFTTNEKLFF. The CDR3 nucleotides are TGCGCCAGCAGCTTGGCGGGATTTACAACTAATGAAAAACTGTTTTTT. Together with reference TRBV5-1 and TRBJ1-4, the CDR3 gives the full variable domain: KAGVTQTPRYLIKTRGQQVTLSCSPISGHRSVSWYQQTPGQGLQFLFEYFSETQRNKGNFPGRFSGRQFSNSRSEMNVSTLELGDSALYLCASSLAGFTTNEKLFFGSGTQLSVL.